This entry lists 21 T cell receptor beta chains sequenced from one sample in a study of cytomegalovirus exposure and HLA in healthy donors. It was with 60 Vbeta and 13 Jbeta primers that the PCR ran. Assay used: immunoSEQ multiplex PCR; TCRdb lists only in-frame clones, some missing. The sample yields around 200,000 clones, 83% seen once. Material for sequencing was PBMCs. The receptors were gathered from a girl aged 5 to 17 in good health and CMV-seronegative.

J is TRBJ2-7 and V is TRBV7-9; the D is unclear. Germline CDR1 reads SEHNR; CDR2 reads FQNEAQ (reference sequence). The CDR3 length is 15 residues. V shed 4 bases and J shed 0 bases, with 13 bases lying between them. This CDR3 is CASSSTPQASYEQYF. The CDR3 nucleotides read TGTGCCAGCAGCTCAACACCGCAGGCCTCCTACGAGCAGTACTTC.

Here the CDR3 reads CATEEAYGYTF. The CDR3 nucleotides read TGTGCCACAGAGGAAGCGTATGGCTACACCTTC. This chain links TRBV7-9 with TRBJ1-2; D gene unclear. From germline, CDR1 is SEHNR and CDR2 FQNEAQ (reference sequence). V lost 10 bases and J lost 5, with 11 bases in between. This CDR3 region has 11 residues. The complete variable domain, with remaining parts taken from reference TRBV7-9 and TRBJ1-2, reads DTGVSQNPRHKITKRGQNVTFRCDPISEHNRLYWYRQTLGQGPEFLTYFQNEAQLEKSRLLSDRFSAERPKGSFSTLEIQRTEQGDSAMYLCATEEAYGYTFGSGTRLTVV.

V gene TRBV2 combines with J gene TRBJ2-4; the match to TRBD2 covers 12 bases. Losses at the gene ends were 6 bases for V and 1 base for J; bases not matched to a gene: 13. This CDR3 has 19 residues. Germline values: CDR1 SNHLY, CDR2 FYNNEI. DNA of the CDR3: TGTGCCAGCAGACTAGCGGGAGGTCCCGACCAGTTTGCCAAAAACATTCAGTACTTC. Translating it yields CASRLAGGPDQFAKNIQYF. Filled out from reference TRBV2 and TRBJ2-4, the complete variable domain reads EPEVTQTPSHQVTQMGQEVILRCVPISNHLYFYWYRQILGQKVEFLVSFYNNEISEKSEIFDDQFSVERPDGSNFTLKIRSTKLEDSAMYFCASRLAGGPDQFAKNIQYFGAGTRLSVL.

This clone has a single count. The rearrangement links TRBV7-9 to TRBJ2-7; D possibly corresponds to TRBD1 (5 bases). CDR3 size: 13 residues. Trimming removed 5 bases at V and 6 bases at J, with 14 bases between. Per the germline V gene, CDR1 is SEHNR and CDR2 is FQNEAQ (reference sequence). The CDR3 DNA sequence: TGTGCCAGCAGCCCCGCGGACATTTCCGAGCAGTACTTC. Translated, it gives CASSPADISEQYF.

The chain uses TRBV5-1 and TRBJ2-2; the match to TRBD1 covers 10 bases. The CDR3 extends over 14 amino acids. The ends lost 3 bases at V and 4 bases at J; junction bases unmatched: 0. Per germline, CDR1 SGHRS and CDR2 YFSETQ. The CDR3 bases are TGCGCCAGCAGCTGGACAGGGGGCACCGGGGAGCTGTTTTTT. It translates to CASSWTGGTGELFF.

The table lists this clone with a few counts. The CDR3 sequence: CASSLGLNTEAFF. The CDR3 bases are TGTGCCAGCAGTCTGGGGCTGAACACTGAAGCTTTCTTT. The chain combines TRBV5-6 with TRBJ1-1; D perhaps matches TRBD1 (5 bases). From germline, CDR1 is SGHDT and CDR2 YYEEEE. Deletions cut 5 bases from V and 0 bases from J, with 8 bases between. The CDR3 totals 13 residues.

The chain combines TRBV30 with TRBJ2-5; weak D call: TRBD1 (6 bases). Germline CDR1 GTSNPN, CDR2 SVGIG (reference sequence). V lost 2 bases and J 7 bases, leaving 11 bases between the germline ends. The CDR3 runs 12 residues. CDR3 sequence (DNA): TGTGCCTGGAGTCAGGGGCAGGGGACCCAGTACTTC. Amino acids: CAWSQGQGTQYF.

This chain connects TRBV7-2 to TRBJ2-1, with a tentative D call TRBD1 (6 bases). The CDR3 spans 15 residues. V lost 5 bases to trimming and J lost 8 bases, with 19 bases between them. Germline assignment: CDR1 SGHTA and CDR2 FQGNSA. CDR3 sequence: CASSPSGTHSDEQFF. The CDR3 DNA sequence: TGTGCCAGCAGCCCCTCCGGGACACACAGCGATGAGCAGTTCTTC.

V and J are TRBV5-8 and TRBJ1-1; D remains unclear. Trimming removed 5 bases at V and 1 base at J, with 21 bases between. The CDR3 runs 17 residues. CDR1 and CDR2 from the germline V gene are SGHTS and YDEGEE. CDR3 bases: TGTGCCAGCAGATTCGGGTGGGGAGTTGTGCGGAACACTGAAGCTTTCTTT. Translating it yields CASRFGWGVVRNTEAFF.

The V call is TRBV11-2, the J call TRBJ1-6, with D unclear. Trimming cost V 0 bases and J 6 bases, with 9 bases left between them. The CDR3 is made up of 15 amino acids. Germline CDR1 is SGHAT and CDR2 is FQNNGV. CDR3 DNA: TGTGCCAGCAGCTTAGAGGGGAGATCTAATTCACCCCTCCACTTT. This sequence encodes CASSLEGRSNSPLHF. Supplemented by reference TRBV11-2 and TRBJ1-6, the full variable domain reads EAGVAQSPRYKIIEKRQSVAFWCNPISGHATLYWYQQILGQGPKLLIQFQNNGVVDDSQLPKDRFSAERLKGVDSTLKIQPAKLEDSAVYLCASSLEGRSNSPLHFGNGTRLTVT.

The V call is TRBV7-2, the J call TRBJ2-3; perhaps TRBD2 as D (6 bases). The CDR3 spans 17 residues. Trimming took off 5 bases at V and 9 bases at J, with 27 bases between the two ends. Germline CDR1 SGHTA, CDR2 FQGNSA. CDR3 residues: CASSVGSGTASQGTQYF. CDR3 DNA: TGTGCCAGCAGCGTAGGATCCGGGACTGCCAGTCAGGGAACGCAGTATTTT.

This chain joins TRBV7-9 and TRBJ1-1; no definite D call. Trimming pared 7 bases from V and 3 bases from J, leaving 9 bases between. Germline CDR1 is SEHNR and CDR2 is FQNEAQ (reference sequence). The CDR3 is 12 amino acids. The CDR3 DNA sequence: TGTGCCAGCACCCCCCGCGACACTGAAGCTTTCTTT. Translating it yields CASTPRDTEAFF.

This chain connects TRBV9 to TRBJ2-2; 9 positions agree with TRBD1. The CDR3 consists of 15 residues. J gave up 4 bases and V 6 bases, and 7 bases lay outside the gene matches. CDR1 is SGDLS and CDR2 is YYNGEE in the germline V gene. CDR3 sequence (DNA): TGTGCCAGCAACACCGGGACAGGGCGCACCGGGGAGCTGTTTTTT. Its protein product is CASNTGTGRTGELFF. The entire variable domain, with the rest obtained from reference TRBV9 and TRBJ2-2, is as follows: DSGVTQTPKHLITATGQRVTLRCSPRSGDLSVYWYQQSLDQGLQFLIQYYNGEERAKGNILERFSAQQFPDLHSELNLSSLELGDSALYFCASNTGTGRTGELFFGEGSRLTVL.

Notes on this clone: Other DNA variants within this sample encode the same CDR3. The genes are TRBV7-2 and TRBJ2-5; 9 bases match TRBD1. This CDR3 is 14 amino acids long. V gave up 6 bases and J gave up 5 bases; unmatched junction bases: 7. Germline V gene sequence: CDR1 SGHTA, CDR2 FQGNSA. Here the CDR3 reads CASRPTGGRETQYF. The CDR3 coding sequence is TGTGCCAGCAGGCCGACAGGGGGTCGCGAGACCCAGTACTTC.

In the case of this clone: The junction departs from the called germline gene at one end, perhaps through a read error. The rearrangement uses TRBV7-9 and TRBJ2-7; a weak D match, TRBD2 (5 bases). Per germline, CDR1 SEHNR and CDR2 FQNEAQ (reference sequence). CDR3 length: 12 residues. This chain's CDR3 is CSSSLTGDEQYF. As DNA, the CDR3 is TGTTCCAGCAGCTTAACCGGGGACGAGCAGTACTTC.

The CDR3: CASSLDIRDRVRHF. The DNA for the CDR3 is TGTGCCAGCAGCTTAGACATTCGGGACAGGGTAAGGCATTTT. This chain links TRBV7-2 with TRBJ1-5, with 9 bases matching TRBD1. CDR3 length equals 14 residues. CDR1 and CDR2 (germline): SGHTA, FQGNSA. The V segment lost 1 base and the J segment 15 bases; nucleotides outside the gene matches: 10.

This chain connects TRBV5-4 to TRBJ1-3, with a possible D match to TRBD1 (5 bases). The CDR3 extends over 16 amino acids. CDR1 SGHNT and CDR2 YYREEE come from the germline V gene (reference sequence). V shed 0 bases and J shed 0 bases, with 10 bases lying between them. The CDR3 nucleotides are TGTGCCAGCAGCTTGGTAGGGGACTTCTCTGGAAACACCATATATTTT. Its protein is CASSLVGDFSGNTIYF. Variable domain in full (rest from reference TRBV5-4 and TRBJ1-3): ETGVTQSPTHLIKTRGQQVTLRCSSQSGHNTVSWYQQALGQGPQFIFQYYREEENGRGNFPPRFSGLQFPNYSSELNVNALELDDSALYLCASSLVGDFSGNTIYFGEGSWLTVV.

J is TRBJ1-3 and V is TRBV6-1, with a weak D call TRBD1 (5 bases). Trimming took off 2 bases at V and 4 bases at J, with 15 bases between the two ends. Germline values: CDR1 MNHNS, CDR2 SASEGT. The CDR3 totals 16 residues. Here the CDR3 DNA reads TGTGCCAGCAGTGAACAGGGCAGGACCTCGGGAAACACCATATATTTT. It codes for CASSEQGRTSGNTIYF.

The rearrangement uses TRBV5-1 and TRBJ2-2; 12 bases match TRBD2. V dropped 4 bases and J dropped 1; count of bases not matched to a gene: 8. The CDR3 runs to 18 residues. Germline values: CDR1 SGHRS, CDR2 YFSETQ. In DNA, the CDR3 is TGCGCCAGCAGCGGTACACTAGCGGGAGGCGGGAACACCGGGGAGCTGTTTTTT. Amino acids: CASSGTLAGGGNTGELFF.

This rearrangement joins TRBV6-6 to TRBJ1-4; D is unresolved. Germline values: CDR1 MNHNY, CDR2 SVGAGI (reference sequence). CDR3 size: 14 residues. With 8 bases removed from V and 7 bases from J, the gap between germline ends came to 17 bases. In nucleotides, the CDR3 is TGTGCCAGCCTGTTGGCGGGGTCGACTGAAAAACTGTTTTTT. Its protein is CASLLAGSTEKLFF.

The V gene is TRBV10-3, the J gene TRBJ2-3; D is perhaps TRBD1 (5 bases). The V and J ends lost 3 bases and 7 bases respectively, with 14 bases between them. The CDR3 is 14 residues long. The germline V gene encodes CDR1 ENHRY and CDR2 SYGVKD. CDR3 in DNA: TGTGCCATCAGTGAAGTCGAGCAGGGCAATACGCAGTATTTT. It yields the protein CAISEVEQGNTQYF.